The T cell receptor beta chain under discussion was sequenced for a study of molecular identifiers for immune sequencing clone quantification (dated by TCRdb to the late 2010s). About the full investigation: For a replicate experiment, RNA from roughly 18,000 or 92,000 naive CD8 T cells was divided into five aliquots, of which four were sequenced. The study was a methods study using CD8 T cells to benchmark molecular-identifier clustering-based TCR repertoire sequencing (MIDCIRS) and TCR RNA copy counting. What the research found in general, with its limitations: Modeling indicated approximately 3.2 TCR RNA copies recovered per cell, compared with around 10 by digital PCR, which implies a capture efficiency of 25% to 35%. Spiked-in Jurkat TCR RNA equivalent to a single cell was reported to be detectable even among some 910,000 naive CD8 T cells. Highly expanded clone sizes could be underestimated because identical TCR molecules may share a barcode. When barcode sub-clustering was not used, chimeric consensus sequences inflated TCR diversity, with chimeras reaching as high as 47%. Clones above 20 RNA copies held over 97% of molecules in CMV-specific effector cells but under 1% in naive cells. Spiked-in Jurkat TCR RNA (approximately 10 copies' worth), which is not part of the donor repertoire, was contained in the naive libraries.

Library preparation used PCR. Sequencing was performed on a NextSeq 500. Bulk TCR libraries were generated as previously described, with the TCR primers listed in Table S5 used. Total RNA was purified with the Qiagen AllPrep DNA/RNA kit. Reads from multiple sequencing runs of the same library were pooled before analysis. The paper's processing steps were these. Reads were retained only if the reads had an exact TCR constant sequence, and the retained reads were trimmed to 150 nt and grouped according to their 12-nt molecular barcodes. Reads inside each barcode group were sub-clustered using a 15% Levenshtein threshold, and a quality-weighted consensus sequence was constructed for each RNA molecule. Non-functional sequences were discarded, and so were lower-count sequences lying one edit away from another sequence. On the basis of fitting two negative binomial distributions, barcode sub-clusters with fewer than 20% of the maximum read count were discarded. Through fastp at Q25 and MiXCR, TCRdb rebuilt clones from the public reads, retaining in-frame beta chains. CDR3 protein sequences are deduplicated, and each keeps its most common genes and DNA. The authors' filters were not applied to this entry. In all, the sample holds roughly 630,000 distinct CDR3 sequences, and approximately 24% of those were seen once. The ten largest make up 0.78% of the sample.

As to this clonotype: No cognate antigen has been identified for it. No qualities accompany the bases; no much larger clone lies one base away.

V loses 3 bases of germline sequence and J loses 0 bases, and the interval between the two ends is 9 bases. From the germline V gene (reference sequence), CDR1 is LNHDA and CDR2 is SQIVND. Measured from the cysteine to the phenylalanine, the CDR3 is 15 residues long. CDR3 DNA only is kept here, 45 bases in frame from base 1. Libraries of naive CD8 T cells were built from approximately 20,000 to 1,000,000 sorted cells, with 10%, 30% or 50% of the purified RNA used. Naive CD8 T cells were FACS-sorted as CD8+CD4-CCR7+CD45RA+ on a BD FACSAria II into RLT Plus buffer. Detection sensitivity was tested by spiking Jurkat RNA equal to roughly ten TCR copies' worth into samples containing about 17,000-1,000,000 naive CD8 T cells. CD8 T cells were enriched with RosetteSep CD8+ T Cell Enrichment Cocktail and Ficoll-Paque, followed by ACK red cell lysis.

The sequence is built from TRBV19 and TRBJ1-5; the D gene is unclear. This sequence was found in a human donor in good health. Some libraries in this study had Jurkat cell RNA spiked in. Input material: naive CD8+ T cells from blood, with Jurkat cell RNA spiked in. The label giving this sample's cell subset or site can be read as: FACS-sorted CD8+CD4-CCR7+CD45RA+ naive T cells. The CDR3 protein is CASSIYPASNQPQHF. In nucleotides, the sequence is TGTGCCAGTAGTATCTATCCGGCTAGCAATCAGCCCCAGCATTTT.